Listed here is a single T cell receptor (beta chain). Its matching antigen is unknown. The sample originates from a study of a mutant IDH1 vaccine in newly diagnosed glioma. As for the study in general: The vaccination schedule gave patients eight doses in weeks 1, 3, 5, 7, 11, 15, 19 and 23.

Time point described: week 11, during vaccination. One vaccine dose held 300 ug of mutant IDH1 20-mer peptide and came with topical imiquimod. Donors harbored newly found WHO grade 3 or 4 IDH1-mutant, ATRX-lost astrocytomas. Study-wide points: Pseudoprogression seemed unrelated to changes in top peripheral T cell clonotypes.

CDR1 is ENHRY, CDR2 SYGVKD, per germline. The CDR3 sequence is 13 residues long. V gave up 2 bases and J gave up 6 bases, with 10 bases separating them. The data were produced by immunoSEQ multiplex PCR, yet TCRdb's version contains in-frame clones alone and is incomplete. The data contain about 40,000 clones, about four fifths of them singletons. The TCR originated in a man in his forties with glioma. The chain uses TRBV10-3 and TRBJ1-1; the D is unclear. Sequencing was performed on PBMCs, taken from a glioma patient whose treatment included an IDH1 peptide vaccine. The CDR3 DNA follows: TGTGCCATCAGTGAGGCGGTGGGCTCTGAAGCTTTCTTT. Translating it yields CAISEAVGSEAFF.